Listed here are 6 T cell receptor beta chains from one sample, sequenced in a study of radiation and T cells in renal cell carcinoma. Time point denoted: blood 2 weeks post-SBRT. The treatment is: 15 Gy SBRT to primary tumor, nephrectomy 4 weeks later. Data came from immunoSEQ multiplex PCR; TCRdb stores just in-frame clones and leaves some out. The top ten hold over 4.5% of the sample, which has roughly 130,000 clones, 70% to 90% seen once. The sample was blood, taken from a patient whose treatment included radiotherapy and nephrectomy. These receptors originate from a woman aged 70-85 years with renal cell carcinoma.

The chain is built from TRBV14 and TRBJ2-1; TRBD2 agrees at 8 bases. The CDR3 covers 16 residues. V dropped 4 bases and J dropped 10; count of bases not matched to a gene: 15. Germline lookup yields CDR1 SGHDN and CDR2 FVKESK. This CDR3 is CASSPGTGGPLGEQFF. The CDR3, as DNA: TGTGCCAGCAGCCCAGGGACGGGGGGGCCCCTCGGAGAGCAGTTCTTC.

The CDR3 sequence: CASSQGRNTGELFF. CDR3 DNA: TGTGCCAGCAGCCAAGGACGAAACACCGGGGAGCTGTTTTTT. V and J are TRBV6-5 and TRBJ2-2, with D unresolved. Deletions cut 6 bases from V and 2 bases from J, with 10 bases between. CDR1 MNHEY and CDR2 SVGAGI come from the germline V gene. The CDR3 consists of 14 residues.

The rearrangement links TRBV6-6 to TRBJ2-5; D gene uncertain. Germline assignment: CDR1 MNHNY and CDR2 SVGAGI (reference sequence). Trimming shortened V by 5 bases and J by 2 bases, and 12 bases separated the two germline ends. The CDR3 length is 14 residues. CDR3 protein: CASSPPPTQETQYF. DNA for the CDR3: TGTGCCAGCAGTCCGCCTCCCACTCAAGAGACCCAGTACTTC.

The gene calls are TRBV5-4 and TRBJ2-7, with a tentative D call TRBD2 (6 bases). Germline V CDR1 and CDR2: SGHNT, YYREEE (reference sequence). CDR3 length equals 14 residues. Trimming took off 4 bases at V and 4 bases at J, with 15 bases between the two ends. The CDR3 nucleotides read TGTGCCAGCAGCGTGGGACTCATAGGGTACGAGCAGTACTTC. Protein product: CASSVGLIGYEQYF.

The V and J genes are TRBV5-1 and TRBJ2-7; TRBD1 might be the D (5 bases). V was pared by 0 bases and J by 4 bases, with 8 bases between. Germline V CDR1 and CDR2: SGHRS, YFSETQ. There are 13 residues in the CDR3. CDR3 in DNA: TGCGCCAGCAGCTTGGCGGACAAGTACGAGCAGTACTTC. As protein: CASSLADKYEQYF.

V is TRBV7-2 and J is TRBJ2-1; maybe TRBD2 (6 bases). In germline, CDR1 is SGHTA, CDR2 FQGNSA. V was trimmed by 8 bases and J by 3 bases, leaving 14 bases between them. The CDR3 extends over 14 amino acids. CDR3 DNA: TGTGCCAGCTCCTGGAGGGGCGGCTACAATGAGCAGTTCTTC. As protein: CASSWRGGYNEQFF.